This record covers a single T cell receptor (beta chain). Its antigen is not known. The CDR3 extends over 15 amino acids. CDR1 is WSHSY and CDR2 is SAAADI in the germline V gene. V lost 6 bases and J 0 bases, leaving 12 bases between the germline ends. Time point in this sample: cycle 4 day 1 (C4D1), after more than five weeks of nivolumab. Relapse after autologous stem cell transplantation occurred in every patient, and brentuximab vedotin exposure varied. This table comes from immunoSEQ multiplex PCR, and its TCRdb copy is limited to in-frame clones, with some not included. The sample lists 15,000 to 20,000 clones, around 80% seen once, with roughly 20% in the top ten. The record originates from a study of PD-1 blockade in classical Hodgkin lymphoma. Study-level results: Still unresolved is the cause of the repertoire differences, which may be disease activity or prior therapy. CD8+ TCR diversity did not rise significantly by C4D1, unlike CD4+.

The sample here was peripheral blood mononuclear cells (PBMCs), taken before the fourth cycle of nivolumab. The chain employs TRBV10-2 and TRBJ1-5; weak D call: TRBD1 (5 bases). The source is a human donor with classical Hodgkin lymphoma. CDR3 loop: CASRTEHDSNQPQHF. The DNA of the CDR3 is TGCGCCAGCAGGACAGAACACGATAGCAATCAGCCCCAGCATTTT.